This T cell receptor beta chain was obtained from a study of Graves' ophthalmopathy and Graves' hyperthyroidism. Study context: Upon initial diagnosis and before any treatment, peripheral blood was collected. Findings and caveats of the study: In blood appeared most of the expanded thyroid clonotypes whose frequency exceeded 0.001.

Beta-chain TCR CDR3 regions were amplified from RNA transcripts. RT-PCR with HTBI primers came first, then second-round multiplex PCR. TCRdb reprocessed the multiplex PCR reads via MiXCR and lists one record per CDR3 protein. This sample has hundreds of thousands of distinct CDR3 sequences, with 13% to 15% found just once. This clonotype was detected many times. What it binds is unknown. What supplied the PBMCs was approximately 10 ml of fresh peripheral blood. The CDR3 has 16 amino acids. CDR1 is SGDLS and CDR2 is YYNGEE in the germline V gene. After removal of 3 bases from V and 4 bases from J, the junction contained 8 bases not matched to a gene.

The TCR sequence derives from a woman under 40 with Graves' ophthalmopathy. J is TRBJ1-1 and V is TRBV9; 11 positions match TRBD1. The specimen was blood. The CDR3 sequence is CASSADWTGGCTEAFF. CDR3 DNA sequence: TGTGCCAGCAGCGCCGACTGGACAGGGGGCTGCACTGAAGCTTTCTTT.